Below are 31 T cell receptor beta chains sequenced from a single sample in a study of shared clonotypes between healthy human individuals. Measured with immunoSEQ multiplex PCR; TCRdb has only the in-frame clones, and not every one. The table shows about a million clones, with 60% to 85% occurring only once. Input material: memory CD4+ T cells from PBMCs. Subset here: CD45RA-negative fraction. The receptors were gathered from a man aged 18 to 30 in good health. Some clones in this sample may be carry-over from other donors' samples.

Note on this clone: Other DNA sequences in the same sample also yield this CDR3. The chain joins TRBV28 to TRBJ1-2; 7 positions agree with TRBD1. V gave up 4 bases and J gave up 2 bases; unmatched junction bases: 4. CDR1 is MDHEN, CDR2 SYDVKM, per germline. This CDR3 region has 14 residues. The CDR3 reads CASSSYRGNYGYTF. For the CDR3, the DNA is TGTGCCAGCAGTTCATACAGGGGAAACTATGGCTACACCTTC.

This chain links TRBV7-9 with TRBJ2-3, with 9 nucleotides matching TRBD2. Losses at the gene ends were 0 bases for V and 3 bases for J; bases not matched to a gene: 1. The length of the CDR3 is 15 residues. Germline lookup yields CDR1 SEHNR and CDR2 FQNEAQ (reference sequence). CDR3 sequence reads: CASSLAAGGTDTQYF. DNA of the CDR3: TGTGCCAGCAGCTTAGCGGCGGGAGGGACAGATACGCAGTATTTT.

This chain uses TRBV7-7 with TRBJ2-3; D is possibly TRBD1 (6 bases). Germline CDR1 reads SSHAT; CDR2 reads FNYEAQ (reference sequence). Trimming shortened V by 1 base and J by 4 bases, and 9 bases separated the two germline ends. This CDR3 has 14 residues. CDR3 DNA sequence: TGTGCCAGCAGCTTAGTCAGGGGTGCAGATACGCAGTATTTT. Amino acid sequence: CASSLVRGADTQYF.

CDR3: CASSLVVGGNIQYF. CDR3 DNA: TGCGCCAGCAGCTTGGTAGTCGGCGGGAACATTCAGTACTTC. This chain uses TRBV5-1 with TRBJ2-4; a possible D gene is TRBD2 (5 bases). The germline gives CDR1 SGHRS, CDR2 YFSETQ. V was clipped by 0 bases and J by 7 bases, with 11 bases between them. CDR3 length equals 14 residues.

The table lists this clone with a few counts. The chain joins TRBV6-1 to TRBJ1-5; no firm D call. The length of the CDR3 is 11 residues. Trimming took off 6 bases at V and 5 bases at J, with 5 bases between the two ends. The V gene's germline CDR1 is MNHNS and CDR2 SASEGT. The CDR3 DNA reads TGTGCCAGCAGCGAGGATCAGCCCCAGCATTTT. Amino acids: CASSEDQPQHF.

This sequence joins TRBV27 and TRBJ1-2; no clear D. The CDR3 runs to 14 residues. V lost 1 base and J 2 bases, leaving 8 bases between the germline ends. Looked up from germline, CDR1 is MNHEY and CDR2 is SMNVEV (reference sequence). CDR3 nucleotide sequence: TGTGCCAGCAGTTTATTGGGCAGAAACTATGGCTACACCTTC. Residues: CASSLLGRNYGYTF.

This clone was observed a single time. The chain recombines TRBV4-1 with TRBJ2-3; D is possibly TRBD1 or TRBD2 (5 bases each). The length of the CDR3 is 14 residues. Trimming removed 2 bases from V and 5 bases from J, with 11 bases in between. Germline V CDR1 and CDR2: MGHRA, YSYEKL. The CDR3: CASSQLGVKDTQYF. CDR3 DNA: TGCGCCAGCAGCCAACTGGGGGTTAAAGATACGCAGTATTTT.

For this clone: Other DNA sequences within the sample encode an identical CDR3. The CDR3 reads CASSPPGGNTIYF. The CDR3 nucleotides are TGTGCCAGCTCACCCCCTGGCGGAAACACCATATATTTT. The chain links TRBV18 to TRBJ1-3; D is ambiguous. The CDR3 spans 13 residues. V lost 3 bases and J 4 bases, leaving 7 bases between the germline ends. Germline V gene sequence: CDR1 KGHSH, CDR2 LQKENI.

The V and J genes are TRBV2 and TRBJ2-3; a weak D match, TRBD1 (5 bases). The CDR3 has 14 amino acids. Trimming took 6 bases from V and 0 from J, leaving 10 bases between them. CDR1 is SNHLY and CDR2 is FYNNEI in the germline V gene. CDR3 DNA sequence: TGTGCCAGCAGCACAGGACCCAGCACAGATACGCAGTATTTT. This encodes CASSTGPSTDTQYF.

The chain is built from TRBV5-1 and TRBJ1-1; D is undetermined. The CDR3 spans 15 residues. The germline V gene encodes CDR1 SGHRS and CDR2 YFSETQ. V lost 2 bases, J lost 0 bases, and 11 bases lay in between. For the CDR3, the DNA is TGCGCCAGCAGCTTAACGGTCGGGATGAACACTGAAGCTTTCTTT. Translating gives CASSLTVGMNTEAFF.

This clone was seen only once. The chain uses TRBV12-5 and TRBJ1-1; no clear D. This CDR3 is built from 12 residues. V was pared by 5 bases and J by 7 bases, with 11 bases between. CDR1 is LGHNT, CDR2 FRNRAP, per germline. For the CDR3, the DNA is TGTGCTAGTGGTCTCGACACCGATGAAGCTTTCTTT. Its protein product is CASGLDTDEAFF.

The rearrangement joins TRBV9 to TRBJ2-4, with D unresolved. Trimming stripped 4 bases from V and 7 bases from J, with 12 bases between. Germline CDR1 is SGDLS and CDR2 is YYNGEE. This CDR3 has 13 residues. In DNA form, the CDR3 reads TGTGCCAGCAGCTCGGGTGAAGGGAACATTCAGTACTTC. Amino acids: CASSSGEGNIQYF.

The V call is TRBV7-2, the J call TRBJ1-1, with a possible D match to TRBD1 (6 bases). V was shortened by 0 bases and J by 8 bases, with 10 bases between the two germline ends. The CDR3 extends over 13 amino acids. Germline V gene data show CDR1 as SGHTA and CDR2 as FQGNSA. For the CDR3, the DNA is TGTGCCAGCAGCTTAGCCACAGGGACAGAAGCTTTCTTT. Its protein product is CASSLATGTEAFF.

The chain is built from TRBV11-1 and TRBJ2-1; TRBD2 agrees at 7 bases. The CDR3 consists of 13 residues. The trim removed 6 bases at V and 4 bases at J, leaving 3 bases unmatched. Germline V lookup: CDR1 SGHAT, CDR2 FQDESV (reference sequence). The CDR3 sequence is CASRGAGYNEQFF. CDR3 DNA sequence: TGTGCCAGCAGAGGAGCGGGATACAATGAGCAGTTCTTC.

The CDR3 DNA sequence: TGCGCCAGCAGGCGAGGTGCAACTAATGAAAAACTGTTTTTT. Its protein product is CASRRGATNEKLFF. The rearrangement joins TRBV5-1 to TRBJ1-4; the D is unclear. From germline, CDR1 is SGHRS and CDR2 YFSETQ. The germline V and J ends were trimmed by 5 bases and 0 bases, with 8 bases remaining between them. The CDR3 extends over 14 amino acids.

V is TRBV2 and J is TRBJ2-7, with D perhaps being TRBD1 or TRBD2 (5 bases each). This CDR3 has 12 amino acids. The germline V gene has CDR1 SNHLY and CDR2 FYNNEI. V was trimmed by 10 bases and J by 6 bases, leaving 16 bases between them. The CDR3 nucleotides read TGTGCCATGGGGGACGGTATATCCGAGCAGTACTTC. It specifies CAMGDGISEQYF.

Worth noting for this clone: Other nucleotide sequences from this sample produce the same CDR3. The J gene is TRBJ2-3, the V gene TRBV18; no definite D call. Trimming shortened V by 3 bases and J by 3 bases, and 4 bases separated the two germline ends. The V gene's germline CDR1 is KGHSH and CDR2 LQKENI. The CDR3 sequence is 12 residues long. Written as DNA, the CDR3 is TGTGCCAGCTCACCCCAGACAGATACGCAGTATTTT. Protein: CASSPQTDTQYF.

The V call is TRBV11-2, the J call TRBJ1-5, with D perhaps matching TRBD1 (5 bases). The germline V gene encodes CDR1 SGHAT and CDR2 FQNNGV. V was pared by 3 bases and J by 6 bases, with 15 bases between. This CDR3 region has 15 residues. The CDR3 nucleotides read TGTGCCAGCAGCTTGGAACCGGGACCCCTTCAGCCCCAGCATTTT. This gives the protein CASSLEPGPLQPQHF. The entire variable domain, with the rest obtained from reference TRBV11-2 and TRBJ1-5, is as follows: EAGVAQSPRYKIIEKRQSVAFWCNPISGHATLYWYQQILGQGPKLLIQFQNNGVVDDSQLPKDRFSAERLKGVDSTLKIQPAKLEDSAVYLCASSLEPGPLQPQHFGDGTRLSIL.

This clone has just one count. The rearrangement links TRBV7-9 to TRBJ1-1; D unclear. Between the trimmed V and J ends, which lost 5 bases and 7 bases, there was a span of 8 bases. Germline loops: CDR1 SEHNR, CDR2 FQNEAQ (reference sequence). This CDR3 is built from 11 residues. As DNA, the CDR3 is TGTGCCAGCAGCCCCGAGGTTGAAGCTTTCTTT. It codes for CASSPEVEAFF.

The CDR3 spells CASSSAWEQYF. DNA of the CDR3: TGTGCCAGCAGCTCGGCCTGGGAGCAGTACTTC. The V gene is TRBV7-9, the J gene TRBJ2-7; D uncertain. Trimming took off 4 bases at V and 7 bases at J, with 8 bases between the two ends. The length of the CDR3 is 11 residues. Germline-derived CDR1 and CDR2 are SEHNR and FQNEAQ (reference sequence). Supplemented by reference TRBV7-9 and TRBJ2-7, the full variable domain reads DTGVSQNPRHKITKRGQNVTFRCDPISEHNRLYWYRQTLGQGPEFLTYFQNEAQLEKSRLLSDRFSAERPKGSFSTLEIQRTEQGDSAMYLCASSSAWEQYFGPGTRLTVT.

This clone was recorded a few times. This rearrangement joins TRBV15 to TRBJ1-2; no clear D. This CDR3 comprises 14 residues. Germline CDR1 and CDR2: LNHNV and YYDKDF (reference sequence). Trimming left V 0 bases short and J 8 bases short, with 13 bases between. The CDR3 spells CATSRDVGGSGYTF. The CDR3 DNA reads TGTGCCACCAGCAGAGATGTGGGAGGATCGGGCTACACCTTC.

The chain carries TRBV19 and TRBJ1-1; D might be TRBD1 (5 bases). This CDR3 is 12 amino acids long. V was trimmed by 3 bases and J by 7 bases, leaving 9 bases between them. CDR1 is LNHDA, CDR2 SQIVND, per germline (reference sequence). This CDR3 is CASSIFRGEAFF. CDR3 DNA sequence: TGTGCCAGTAGTATTTTTAGGGGTGAAGCTTTCTTT.

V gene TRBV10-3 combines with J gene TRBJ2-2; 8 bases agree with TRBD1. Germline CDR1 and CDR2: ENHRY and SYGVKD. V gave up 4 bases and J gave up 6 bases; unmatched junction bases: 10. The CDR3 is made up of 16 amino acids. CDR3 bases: TGTGCCATCAGTGGGCAGGGGGCGGATAGGGCCGGGGAGCTGTTTTTT. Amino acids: CAISGQGADRAGELFF.

CDR3 in DNA: TGTGCCAGCAGCCCCTCAGGGACAGCCTACGAGCAGTACTTC. It codes for CASSPSGTAYEQYF. V and J are TRBV5-4 and TRBJ2-7, with 7 bases lining up with TRBD1. The J segment lost 2 bases and the V segment lost 4 bases, leaving 6 bases of the junction unmatched. There are 14 residues in the CDR3. Germline CDR1 SGHNT, CDR2 YYREEE (reference sequence).

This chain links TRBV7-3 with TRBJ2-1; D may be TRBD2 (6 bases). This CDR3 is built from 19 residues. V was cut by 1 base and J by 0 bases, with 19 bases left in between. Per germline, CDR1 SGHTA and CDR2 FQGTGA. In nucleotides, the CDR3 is TGTGCCAGCAGCTTAAAACCCAGGGACTCGCCGAGCTCCTACAATGAGCAGTTCTTC. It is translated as CASSLKPRDSPSSYNEQFF.

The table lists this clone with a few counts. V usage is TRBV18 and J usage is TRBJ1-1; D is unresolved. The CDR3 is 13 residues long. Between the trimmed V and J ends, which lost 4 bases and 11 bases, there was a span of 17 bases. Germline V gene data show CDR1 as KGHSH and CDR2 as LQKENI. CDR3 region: CASSRNDGGPAFF. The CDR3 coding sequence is TGTGCCAGCTCACGAAACGACGGCGGCCCGGCTTTCTTT.

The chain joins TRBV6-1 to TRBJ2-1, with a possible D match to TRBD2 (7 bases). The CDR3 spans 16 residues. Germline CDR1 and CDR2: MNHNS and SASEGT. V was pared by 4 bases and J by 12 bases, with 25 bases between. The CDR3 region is CASSVLPSRLARGQFF. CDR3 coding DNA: TGTGCCAGCAGTGTACTCCCCTCGAGACTAGCCAGGGGGCAGTTCTTC.

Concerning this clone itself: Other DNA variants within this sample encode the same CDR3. CDR3 loop: CASSLEAGAYNEQFF. CDR3 DNA sequence: TGCGCCAGCAGCTTGGAGGCGGGAGCTTACAATGAGCAGTTCTTC. The chain employs TRBV5-1 and TRBJ2-1; TRBD2 aligns across 7 bases. There are 15 residues in the CDR3. The trim removed 0 bases at V and 4 bases at J, leaving 4 bases unmatched. Germline CDR1 is SGHRS and CDR2 is YFSETQ.

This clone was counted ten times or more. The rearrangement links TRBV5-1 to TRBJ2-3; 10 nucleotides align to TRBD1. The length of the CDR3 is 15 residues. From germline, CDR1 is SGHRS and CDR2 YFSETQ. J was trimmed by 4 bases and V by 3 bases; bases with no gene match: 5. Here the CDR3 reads CASSSGQGWADTQYF. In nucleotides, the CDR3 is TGCGCCAGCAGCTCGGGACAGGGGTGGGCAGATACGCAGTATTTT. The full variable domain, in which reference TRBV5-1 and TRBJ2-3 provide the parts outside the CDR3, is KAGVTQTPRYLIKTRGQQVTLSCSPISGHRSVSWYQQTPGQGLQFLFEYFSETQRNKGNFPGRFSGRQFSNSRSEMNVSTLELGDSALYLCASSSGQGWADTQYFGPGTRLTVL.

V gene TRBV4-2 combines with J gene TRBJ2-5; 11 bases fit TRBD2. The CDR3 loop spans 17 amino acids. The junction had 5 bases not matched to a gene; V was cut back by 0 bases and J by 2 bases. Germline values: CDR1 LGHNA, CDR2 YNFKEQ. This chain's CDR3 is CASSQDYGTSGQETQYF. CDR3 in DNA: TGTGCCAGCAGCCAAGATTATGGGACTAGCGGACAAGAGACCCAGTACTTC.

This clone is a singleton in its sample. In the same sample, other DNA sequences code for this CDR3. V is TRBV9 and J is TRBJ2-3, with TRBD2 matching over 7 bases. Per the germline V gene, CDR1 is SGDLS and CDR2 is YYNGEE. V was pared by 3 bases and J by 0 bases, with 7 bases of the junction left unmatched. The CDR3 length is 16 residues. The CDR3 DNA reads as TGTGCCAGCAGCGCCAGACTAGCCACTAGCACAGATACGCAGTATTTT. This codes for CASSARLATSTDTQYF.